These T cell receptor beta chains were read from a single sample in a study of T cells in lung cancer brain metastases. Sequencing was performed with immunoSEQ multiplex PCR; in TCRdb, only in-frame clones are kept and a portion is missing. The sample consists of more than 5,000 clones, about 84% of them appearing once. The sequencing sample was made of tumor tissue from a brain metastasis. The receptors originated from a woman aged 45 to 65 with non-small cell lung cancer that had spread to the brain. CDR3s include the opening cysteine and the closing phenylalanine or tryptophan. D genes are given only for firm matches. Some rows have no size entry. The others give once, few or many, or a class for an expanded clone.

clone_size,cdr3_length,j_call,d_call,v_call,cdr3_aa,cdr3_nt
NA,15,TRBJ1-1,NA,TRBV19,CASSIKGNMNTEAFF,TGTGCCAGTAGTATTAAGGGCAATATGAACACTGAAGCTTTCTTT
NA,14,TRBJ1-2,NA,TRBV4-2,CASSQELAGYGYTF,TGTGCTAGCAGCCAAGAGCTGGCCGGCTATGGCTACACCTTC
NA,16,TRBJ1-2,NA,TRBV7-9,CASSPIGALEGYGYTF,TGTGCCAGCAGCCCCATAGGGGCCCTCGAGGGCTATGGCTACACCTTC
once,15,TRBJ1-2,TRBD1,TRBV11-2,CASSYLRTGHRGYTF,TGTGCCAGCAGCTACCTCCGGACAGGGCACCGGGGCTACACCTTC
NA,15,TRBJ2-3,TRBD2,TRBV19,CASSIDPLAGDTQYF,TGTGCCAGTAGTATAGACCCCCTAGCGGGGGATACGCAGTATTTT
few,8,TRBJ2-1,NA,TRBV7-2,CASSLQFF,TGTGCCAGCAGCTTGCAGTTCTTC
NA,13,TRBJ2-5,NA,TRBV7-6,CASSLARQETQYF,TGTGCCAGCAGCTTAGCGCGACAAGAGACCCAGTACTTC
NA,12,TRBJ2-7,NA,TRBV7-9,CASSTGYYEQYF,TGTGCCAGCAGTACAGGGTACTACGAGCAGTACTTC
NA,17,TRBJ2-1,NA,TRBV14,CASSRLAWVPDRDEQFF,TGTGCCAGCAGCCGGTTGGCTTGGGTTCCCGATCGTGATGAGCAGTTCTTC
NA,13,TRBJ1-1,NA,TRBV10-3,CAISATVNTEAFF,TGTGCCATCAGTGCGACAGTTAACACTGAAGCTTTCTTT
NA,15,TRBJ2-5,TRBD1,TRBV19,CASSIGGTGGIGQYF,TGTGCCAGTAGTATAGGCGGGACAGGGGGAATTGGCCAGTACTTC
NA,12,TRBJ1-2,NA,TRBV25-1,CASSTANGGYTF,TGTGCCAGCAGTACAGCAAATGGTGGCTACACCTTC
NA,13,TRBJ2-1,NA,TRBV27,CASSPTGLGEQFF,TGTGCCAGCAGTCCTACAGGGTTAGGTGAGCAGTTCTTC
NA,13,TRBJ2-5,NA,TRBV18,CASSPEYQETQYF,TGTGCCAGCTCACCGGAGTACCAAGAGACCCAGTACTTC
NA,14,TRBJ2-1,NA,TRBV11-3,CASSLEFGYNEQFF,TGTGCCAGCAGCTTAGAATTCGGGTACAATGAGCAGTTCTTC
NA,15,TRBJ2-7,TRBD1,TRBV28,CASSPFGTGSYEQYF,TGTGCCAGCAGTCCCTTCGGGACAGGGTCCTACGAGCAGTACTTC
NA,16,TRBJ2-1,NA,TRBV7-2,CASSTTCQRPYNEQFF,TGTGCCAGCAGCACGACTTGCCAGCGTCCCTACAATGAGCAGTTCTTC
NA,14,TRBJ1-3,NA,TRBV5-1,CASSLEGSGNTIYF,TGCGCCAGCAGCTTGGAAGGCTCTGGAAACACCATATATTTT
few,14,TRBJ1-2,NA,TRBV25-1,CEKVRGKTNYGYTF,TGTGAGAAAGTGCGGGGAAAAACTAACTATGGCTACACCTTC
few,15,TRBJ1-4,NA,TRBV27,CASSMIPGLPEKLFF,TGTGCCAGCAGTATGATACCGGGACTGCCTGAAAAACTGTTTTTT
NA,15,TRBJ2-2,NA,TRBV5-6,CASSPGSIPTGELFF,TGTGCCAGCAGCCCCGGCTCAATTCCCACCGGGGAGCTGTTTTTT
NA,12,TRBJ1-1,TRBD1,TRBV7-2,CASSFTGAGAFF,TGTGCCAGCAGCTTTACAGGGGCTGGGGCTTTCTTT
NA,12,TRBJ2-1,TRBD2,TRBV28,CASLRGSGRQFF,TGTGCCAGCCTCCGTGGTAGCGGGAGGCAGTTCTTC
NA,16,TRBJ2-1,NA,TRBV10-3,CAIRAGDTMSHNEQFF,TGTGCCATCAGGGCAGGGGATACTATGAGTCACAATGAGCAGTTCTTC
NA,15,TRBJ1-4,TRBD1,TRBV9,CASSYQGAANEKLFF,TGTGCCAGCAGTTACCAGGGGGCGGCTAATGAAAAACTGTTTTTT
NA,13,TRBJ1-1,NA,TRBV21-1,CASSKDLLGQAFF,TGTGCCAGCAGCAAGGATCTGCTTGGGCAAGCTTTCTTT
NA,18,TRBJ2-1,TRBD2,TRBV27,CASIPGGLAGRNYNEQFF,TGTGCCAGCATCCCTGGGGGACTAGCGGGGAGGAACTACAATGAGCAGTTCTTC
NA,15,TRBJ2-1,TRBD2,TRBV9,CASTLGGSSYNEQFF,TGTGCCAGCACCCTGGGGGGGAGCTCCTACAATGAGCAGTTCTTC
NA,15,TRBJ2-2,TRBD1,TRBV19,CASSRQGGGSGELFF,TGTGCCAGTAGCCGACAGGGCGGCGGGTCCGGGGAGCTGTTTTTT
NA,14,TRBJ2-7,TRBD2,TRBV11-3,CASSLGGRAGEQYF,TGTGCCAGCAGCTTGGGCGGGAGGGCCGGCGAGCAGTACTTC
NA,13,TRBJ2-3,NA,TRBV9,CASSVEGTDTQYF,TGTGCCAGCAGCGTAGAAGGAACAGATACGCAGTATTTT
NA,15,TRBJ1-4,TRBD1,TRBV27,CASSQGDSFNEKLFF,TGTGCCAGCAGTCAAGGGGACAGTTTTAATGAAAAACTGTTTTTT
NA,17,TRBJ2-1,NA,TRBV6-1,CASSEAPVRSSYNEQFF,TGTGCCAGCAGTGAAGCCCCCGTAAGGAGCTCCTACAATGAGCAGTTCTTC
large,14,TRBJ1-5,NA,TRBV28,CASSSPGRGQPQHF,TGTGCCAGCAGTTCGCCCGGGCGTGGTCAGCCCCAGCATTTT
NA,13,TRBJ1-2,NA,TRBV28,CVITGGGNYGYTF,TGTGTCATAACGGGCGGAGGTAACTATGGCTACACCTTC
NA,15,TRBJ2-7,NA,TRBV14,CASSSLGGRLVEQYF,TGTGCCAGCAGCTCACTCGGGGGGCGCTTGGTCGAGCAGTACTTC
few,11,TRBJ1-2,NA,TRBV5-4,CASSFLGGYTF,TGTGCCAGCAGCTTTCTGGGTGGGTACACCTTC
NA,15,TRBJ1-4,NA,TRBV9,CASSVAGGEEEKLFF,TGTGCCAGCAGCGTAGCTGGAGGGGAGGAAGAAAAACTGTTTTTT
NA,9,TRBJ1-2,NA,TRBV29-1,CSEHYGYTF,TGCAGCGAACACTATGGCTACACCTTC
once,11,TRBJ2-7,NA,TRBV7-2,CASSSYYEQYF,TGTGCCAGCAGCTCTTACTACGAGCAGTACTTC
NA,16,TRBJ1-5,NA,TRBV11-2,CASSLDFGYSNQPQHF,TGTGCCAGCAGCTTAGATTTTGGGTATAGCAATCAGCCCCAGCATTTT
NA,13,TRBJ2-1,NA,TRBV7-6,CASSPSPNNEQFF,TGTGCCAGCAGCCCGTCGCCGAACAATGAGCAGTTCTTC
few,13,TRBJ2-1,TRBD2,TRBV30,CARNSGVRDEQFF,TGTGCCCGTAATAGCGGGGTGAGGGATGAGCAGTTCTTC
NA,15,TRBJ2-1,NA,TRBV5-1,CASSWGQISYNEQFF,TGCGCCAGCAGCTGGGGACAAATCTCCTACAATGAGCAGTTCTTC
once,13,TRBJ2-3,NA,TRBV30,CAWSQRVRDTQYF,TGTGCCTGGAGTCAGCGGGTGAGAGATACGCAGTATTTT
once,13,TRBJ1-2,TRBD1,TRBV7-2,CASSLDAGGSYTF,TGTGCCAGCAGCTTAGATGCAGGGGGCAGCTACACCTTC
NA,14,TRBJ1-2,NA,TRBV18,CASSPPGANYGYTF,TGTGCCAGCTCACCACCCGGGGCTAACTATGGCTACACCTTC
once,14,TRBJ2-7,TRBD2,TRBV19,CASSKSTSVYEQYF,TGTGCCAGTAGTAAATCGACTAGCGTGTACGAGCAGTACTTC
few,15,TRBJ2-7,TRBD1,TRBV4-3,CASSQETGGWQEQYF,TGCGCCAGCAGCCAAGAGACAGGGGGCTGGCAAGAGCAGTACTTC
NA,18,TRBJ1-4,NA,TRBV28,CASSPQSAGGWTNEKLFF,TGTGCCAGCAGTCCCCAGTCCGCGGGGGGCTGGACTAATGAAAAACTGTTTTTT
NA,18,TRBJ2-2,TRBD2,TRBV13,CASSLLTSGSVYTGELFF,TGTGCCAGCAGCCTTCTGACTAGCGGGTCTGTGTACACCGGGGAGCTGTTTTTT
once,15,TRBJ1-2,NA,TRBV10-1,CASSAAARSRKTYGF,TGCGCCAGCAGTGCGGCAGCAAGATCGCGAAAGACCTATGGCTTC
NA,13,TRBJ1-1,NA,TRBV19,CASSSGVNPEAFF,TGTGCCAGTAGTTCCGGGGTGAACCCTGAAGCTTTCTTT
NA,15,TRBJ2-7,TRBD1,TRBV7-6,CASSSADRGSVEQYF,TGTGCCAGCAGCTCCGCAGACAGGGGATCGGTCGAGCAGTACTTC
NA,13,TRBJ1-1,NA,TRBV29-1,CSVAKGMNTEAFF,TGCAGCGTTGCTAAGGGGATGAACACTGAAGCTTTCTTT
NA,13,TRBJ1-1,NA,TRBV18,CASSPKWDTEAFF,TGTGCCAGCTCACCAAAGTGGGACACTGAAGCTTTCTTT
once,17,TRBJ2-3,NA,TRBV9,CASSVGGTAFGTDTQYF,TGTGCCAGCAGCGTAGGCGGGACTGCCTTTGGCACAGATACGCAGTATTTT
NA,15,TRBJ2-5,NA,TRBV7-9,CASSSSRSYQETQYF,TGTGCCAGCAGCTCTTCCCGTTCGTACCAAGAGACCCAGTACTTC
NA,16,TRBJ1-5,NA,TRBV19,CASSISIFNSNQPQHF,TGTGCCAGTAGTATATCGATCTTCAATAGCAATCAGCCCCAGCATTTT
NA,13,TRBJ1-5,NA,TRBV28,CASSLDRWGPQHF,TGTGCCAGCAGTTTGGACCGTTGGGGGCCCCAGCATTTT